This T cell receptor beta chain was documented in a study of OX40 agonist ivuxolimab in advanced cancers. Turning to the overall study: Ivuxolimab was an agonistic, fully human IgG2 monoclonal antibody directed against OX40 (CD134), a costimulatory receptor. Intravenous ivuxolimab was administered to patients every 2 weeks at six dose levels: 0.01, 0.1, 0.3, 1.5, 3 and 10 mg/kg. Among the approximately 54 dose-escalation patients, some 20 had hepatocellular carcinoma, about 15 melanoma, 9 renal cell carcinoma and 9 head and neck cancer. In the dose-escalation cohort, roughly 82% of patients were male, and the mean age was roughly 60 years with a range of about 20 to 90. Prior anti-PD-1, anti-PD-L1 or anti-CTLA-4 therapy was permitted, and checkpoint inhibitors had been received by under 50% of dose-escalation patients. Partial responses occurred in three dose-escalation patients, of whom one had hepatocellular carcinoma and two had cutaneous melanoma. Peripheral TCRbeta sequencing was intended to test whether TCR sequence diversity was altered and clonal T-cell expansion was caused by ivuxolimab. The paper describes the monotherapy dose-escalation part (N of about 52 patients) of the phase I trial of ivuxolimab. What the study reported, not specific to this receptor: Clonal expansion of both CD4+ and CD8+ blood T cells was observed from baseline to week 6 at doses 0.1 to 3.0 mg/kg. On average, CD8+ T cells showed more expanded clones than CD4+ T cells after ivuxolimab. The antigen specificity of the peripheral T cells that underwent clonal expansion was not determined. In the 0.1-3.0 mg/kg groups, partial responders had among the lowest normalized peripheral clonal expansion, particularly in CD8+ T cells. Low levels of normalized T-cell clonal expansion were also seen in some patients who did not respond.

Reading the germline V gene (reference sequence) gives CDR1 SEHNR and CDR2 FQNEAQ. V and J are truncated by 1 base and 0 bases respectively, leaving an intervening sequence of 13 bases. The CDR3 contains 16 residues, cysteine and phenylalanine counted. The only DNA kept is the CDR3, 48 bases in frame from the first base. As to this clone: Which antigen it targets is not known. No base quality information exists; no much larger clone differs at one position.

Genomic DNA was isolated from the sorted cells so that the TCRbeta CDR3 region could be sequenced. The immunoSEQ Assay was used to sequence the TCRbeta CDR3 regions. TCRdb mirrors the immuneACCESS table, restricted to in-frame sequences. Some clones are absent from its copies; in checked studies, under half trace to an unresolved V gene, and the reason for the others is unknown. The sample profile shows about 64,000 clones; just under 85% of them were found once. The ten largest make up more than 8% of the sample. The trial excluded patients who had a history of autoimmune disease or were on systemic immunosuppression. Peripheral blood for TCR sequencing was collected from all dose cohorts at baseline, on cycle 4 day 1, and on cycle 7 day 1. The samples were taken from a phase I, first-in-human, multicenter, open-label dose-escalation trial of ivuxolimab. Adults with locally advanced or metastatic melanoma, renal cell carcinoma, hepatocellular carcinoma or head and neck squamous cell carcinoma were enrolled in the trial. CD4+ and CD8+ T cells were sorted separately from peripheral blood before TCR sequencing.

The receptor was isolated from an adult with an advanced solid tumor such as melanoma, head and neck, liver or kidney cancer. Specimen: CD4+ or CD8+ T cells sorted from blood, collected in a trial of the OX40 agonist ivuxolimab. This chain is built from TRBV7-9 and TRBJ2-7; too little of a D gene remains to name it. The sequence in DNA is TGTGCCAGCAGCTTAGGAGGAGCGATTAGCTCCTACGAGCAGTACTTC. Translation gives CASSLGGAISSYEQYF.